These 14 T cell receptor beta chains were sequenced from one sample in a study of PD-1 blockade in classical Hodgkin lymphoma. Time point denoted: newly diagnosed, previously untreated cHL patient sample. Generated by immunoSEQ multiplex PCR, the TCRdb table keeps only in-frame clones and is missing some. The sample consists of 15,000 to 20,000 clones, 70% to 90% of them appearing once. The sequencing sample was made of peripheral blood mononuclear cells (PBMCs). The receptors were sampled from a human donor with classical Hodgkin lymphoma.

The chain combines TRBV29-1 with TRBJ2-3, with D perhaps TRBD1 or TRBD2 (5 bases each). CDR1 and CDR2 (germline): SQVTM, ANQGSEA. The CDR3 covers 13 residues. The ends were cut back, 6 bases at V and 7 bases at J, with 17 bases in the middle. CDR3 bases: TGCAGCGTGAAAGACCGGGACGGGAATACGCAGTATTTT. Amino acids: CSVKDRDGNTQYF.

The rearrangement joins TRBV6-5 to TRBJ1-5, with 11 positions matching TRBD1. The J segment lost 6 bases and the V segment lost 6 bases, leaving 4 bases of the junction unmatched. There are 14 residues in the CDR3. From germline, CDR1 is MNHEY and CDR2 SVGAGI. The CDR3 spells CASSLGTGGQPQHF. The CDR3 DNA follows: TGTGCCAGCAGCCTCGGGACAGGGGGTCAGCCCCAGCATTTT.

Concerning this clone itself: The same CDR3 also results from other DNA sequences found in this sample. The J gene is TRBJ1-5, the V gene TRBV27; no clear D gene. This CDR3 comprises 13 residues. CDR1 and CDR2 from the germline V gene are MNHEY and SMNVEV (reference sequence). V was clipped by 3 bases and J by 0 bases, with 3 bases between them. In DNA, the CDR3 is TGTGCCAGCAGTTTGGGTAGCAATCAGCCCCAGCATTTT. Translation gives CASSLGSNQPQHF.

The chain carries TRBV19 and TRBJ1-3; D gene unclear. CDR3 length: 16 amino acids. V lost 6 bases and J lost 0, with 15 bases in between. The germline gives CDR1 LNHDA, CDR2 SQIVND (reference sequence). The CDR3 sequence: CASSRTAIRSGNTIYF. CDR3 nucleotide sequence: TGTGCCAGTAGCCGGACGGCTATTCGCTCTGGAAACACCATATATTTT. The full variable domain, rest sourced from reference TRBV19 and TRBJ1-3, is DGGITQSPKYLFRKEGQNVTLSCEQNLNHDAMYWYRQDPGQGLRLIYYSQIVNDFQKGDIAEGYSVSREKKESFPLTVTSAQKNPTAFYLCASSRTAIRSGNTIYFGEGSWLTVV.

The V call is TRBV2, the J call TRBJ2-3; D is perhaps TRBD2 (6 bases). From germline, CDR1 is SNHLY and CDR2 FYNNEI. The V end was cut by 7 bases, the J end by 2 bases, with 19 bases between. This CDR3 has 16 residues. Written as DNA, the CDR3 is TGTGCCAGCACCACAGAGCGGGCTAGCGTCACAGATACGCAGTATTTT. It is translated as CASTTERASVTDTQYF.

The chain joins TRBV5-1 to TRBJ2-1, with 8 nucleotides matching TRBD2. V lost 6 bases and J lost 0; bases outside the gene matches: 5. The CDR3 covers 15 residues. Looked up from germline, CDR1 is SGHRS and CDR2 is YFSETQ. In nucleotides, the CDR3 is TGCGCCAGCAAAAAGAGCGGGAGCTCCTACAATGAGCAGTTCTTC. It specifies CASKKSGSSYNEQFF.

The chain combines TRBV2 with TRBJ2-7, with a possible D match to TRBD2 (5 bases). V lost 8 bases and J 1 base, leaving 9 bases between the germline ends. Per the germline V gene, CDR1 is SNHLY and CDR2 is FYNNEI. The CDR3 runs to 12 residues. The CDR3 DNA reads as TGTGCCAGCCAGAGGGAGTCCTACGAGCAGTACTTC. This encodes CASQRESYEQYF.

The chain couples TRBV6-5 to TRBJ1-2; the D gene is possibly TRBD1 (6 bases). This CDR3 is 15 amino acids long. The V gene lost 0 bases and the J gene lost 6 bases, with 14 bases spanning the gap. The V gene's germline CDR1 is MNHEY and CDR2 SVGAGI. The CDR3 DNA sequence: TGTGCCAGCAGTTACTCGCGTGGGGGGGCGGATGGCTACACCTTC. It translates to CASSYSRGGADGYTF.

This CDR3 is CASSFGQSGEKLFF. The CDR3 DNA reads TGTGCCAGCAGTTTCGGACAGTCAGGGGAAAAACTGTTTTTT. The rearrangement uses TRBV6-5 and TRBJ1-4, with a possible D match to TRBD1 (6 bases). From germline, CDR1 is MNHEY and CDR2 SVGAGI. The CDR3 extends over 14 amino acids. Trimming stripped 4 bases from V and 8 bases from J, with 14 bases between.

The chain carries TRBV4-2 and TRBJ1-4; tentative D call: TRBD1 (5 bases). Looked up from germline, CDR1 is LGHNA and CDR2 is YNFKEQ. The CDR3 contains 12 residues. Trimming pared 0 bases from V and 12 bases from J, leaving 8 bases between. Written as DNA, the CDR3 is TGTGCCAGCAGCCAAGAGGGGGTGGAACTGTTTTTT. This encodes CASSQEGVELFF.

This clone appeared a single time. The chain carries TRBV9 and TRBJ2-5; the D gene is possibly TRBD1 (6 bases). CDR1 is SGDLS, CDR2 YYNGEE, per germline. V was pared by 4 bases and J by 2 bases, with 24 bases between. The CDR3 sequence is 18 residues long. CDR3 loop: CASSLGHSFRGKQETQYF. The CDR3 nucleotides read TGTGCCAGCAGCCTGGGACACAGTTTCCGTGGCAAACAAGAGACCCAGTACTTC.

The chain is built from TRBV27 and TRBJ2-7; 8 bases agree with TRBD2. The junction had 15 bases not matched to a gene; V was cut back by 2 bases and J by 6 bases. Germline assignment: CDR1 MNHEY and CDR2 SMNVEV (reference sequence). This CDR3 is 17 amino acids long. In DNA, the CDR3 is TGTGCCAGCAGTTTAAAGTGGCTAGCGGGTTCTCCGGGCGAGCAGTACTTC. Translated: CASSLKWLAGSPGEQYF.

The CDR3 loop reads CSAHREETQYF. CDR3 sequence (DNA): TGCAGTGCTCATCGGGAGGAGACCCAGTACTTC. J is TRBJ2-5 and V is TRBV20-1; possible D gene TRBD2, 6 bases. Germline V gene data show CDR1 as DFQATT and CDR2 as SNEGSKA (reference sequence). V was clipped by 5 bases and J by 5 bases, with 9 bases between them. The CDR3 has 11 amino acids.

The V gene is TRBV6-4, the J gene TRBJ2-2; the match to TRBD1 covers 8 bases. Germline V gene lookup returns CDR1 MRHNA and CDR2 SNTAGT. The trim removed 6 bases at V and 3 bases at J, leaving 0 bases unmatched. The CDR3 runs to 13 residues. This chain's CDR3 is CASRTGDTGELFF. The CDR3, as DNA: TGTGCCAGCAGGACAGGGGACACCGGGGAGCTGTTTTTT.